The 28 T cell receptor beta chains reported below all come from one sample, sequenced in a study of blood T cell repertoires in COVID-19. Profiling relied on immunoSEQ multiplex PCR, and the TCRdb table lists in-frame clones only, not all of them. Among more than 150,000 clones, roughly 86% were seen once, and the ten largest hold around 3%. Sequences were obtained from peripheral blood. The receptors were gathered from a middle-aged man with active or convalescent COVID-19.

The gene calls are TRBV10-3 and TRBJ1-2, with D unclear. Trimming took off 8 bases at V and 4 bases at J, with 14 bases between the two ends. This CDR3 is built from 13 residues. Germline V gene lookup returns CDR1 ENHRY and CDR2 SYGVKD. CDR3 residues: CAIEKEKAYGYTF. DNA for the CDR3: TGTGCCATCGAGAAGGAGAAGGCCTATGGCTACACCTTC.

The chain carries TRBV24-1 and TRBJ1-4, with D unresolved. The germline V gene has CDR1 KGHDR and CDR2 SFDVKD. This CDR3 region has 13 residues. V lost 4 bases and J 3 bases, leaving 5 bases between the germline ends. Written as DNA, the CDR3 is TGTGCCACCAGTGAGTCGGCTAATGAAAAACTGTTTTTT. The encoded protein is CATSESANEKLFF.

The chain is built from TRBV10-3 and TRBJ1-1, with a weak D call TRBD1 (5 bases). V was clipped by 2 bases and J by 6 bases, with 10 bases between them. Germline assignment: CDR1 ENHRY and CDR2 SYGVKD. The CDR3 is 13 amino acids. The CDR3 sequence: CAISEKTVAEAFF. CDR3 coding DNA: TGTGCCATCAGTGAGAAGACAGTTGCTGAAGCTTTCTTT.

This rearrangement joins TRBV5-6 to TRBJ1-6, with D unresolved. CDR3 length: 17 residues. From germline, CDR1 is SGHDT and CDR2 YYEEEE. V lost 0 bases and J lost 10, with 20 bases in between. DNA for the CDR3: TGTGCCAGCAGCTTGGCGGCAGGTAATCTCCCTCGATCACCCCTCCACTTT. It yields the protein CASSLAAGNLPRSPLHF.

This clone was recorded a few times. The rearrangement joins TRBV5-4 to TRBJ1-4; 8 bases map to TRBD1. V lost 1 base, J lost 8 bases, and 4 bases stayed unmatched. CDR1 and CDR2 (germline): SGHNT, YYREEE (reference sequence). The CDR3 runs 14 residues. The CDR3: CASSLQQGGEKLFF. DNA for the CDR3: TGTGCCAGCAGCTTGCAACAGGGGGGGGAAAAACTGTTTTTT.

The chain joins TRBV19 to TRBJ1-2; 8 bases align to TRBD1. CDR1 and CDR2 from the germline V gene are LNHDA and SQIVND (reference sequence). With V trimmed by 6 bases and J by 4 bases, 4 bases remained unmatched. The CDR3 runs to 13 residues. CDR3 bases: TGTGCCAGTAGAGACAGGGGCATCTATGGCTACACCTTC. This sequence encodes CASRDRGIYGYTF.

The chain recombines TRBV5-4 with TRBJ2-7, with D possibly being TRBD2 (5 bases). Trimming took 4 bases from V and 2 from J, leaving 10 bases between them. There are 13 residues in the CDR3. The germline V gene has CDR1 SGHNT and CDR2 YYREEE (reference sequence). CDR3 DNA: TGTGCCAGCAGCCGGGATTCGGCCTACGAGCAGTACTTC. Translation: CASSRDSAYEQYF. Combining the CDR3 with reference TRBV5-4 and TRBJ2-7 gives the whole variable domain ETGVTQSPTHLIKTRGQQVTLRCSSQSGHNTVSWYQQALGQGPQFIFQYYREEENGRGNFPPRFSGLQFPNYSSELNVNALELDDSALYLCASSRDSAYEQYFGPGTRLTVT.

V and J are TRBV2 and TRBJ1-5; D possibly corresponds to TRBD1 (6 bases). V dropped 2 bases and J dropped 4 bases, with 12 bases sitting between them. Germline CDR1 is SNHLY and CDR2 is FYNNEI. This CDR3 is built from 15 residues. The DNA of the CDR3 is TGTGCCAGCAGTGAAATGTCCACAGGGAATCAGCCCCAGCATTTT. Protein: CASSEMSTGNQPQHF.

The rearrangement joins TRBV11-2 to TRBJ2-5, with TRBD2 matching over 7 bases. The CDR3 contains 15 residues. V was clipped by 0 bases and J by 7 bases; unmatched bases: 8. Germline assignment: CDR1 SGHAT and CDR2 FQNNGV. CDR3 region: CASSLESGANSTQYF. CDR3 in DNA: TGTGCCAGCAGCTTAGAAAGCGGGGCCAACTCGACCCAGTACTTC.

The chain combines TRBV7-2 with TRBJ1-4; TRBD1 might be the D (5 bases). Trimming took 5 bases from V and 8 from J, leaving 15 bases between them. The CDR3 runs 14 residues. Per the germline V gene, CDR1 is SGHTA and CDR2 is FQGNSA. CDR3 coding DNA: TGTGCCAGCAGCCCTGGGGGGGTCCGGGAAAAACTGTTTTTT. Protein sequence: CASSPGGVREKLFF.

This chain joins TRBV30 and TRBJ1-1, with 8 nucleotides matching TRBD1. The CDR3 is made up of 17 amino acids. Germline V gene data show CDR1 as GTSNPN and CDR2 as SVGIG (reference sequence). With 5 bases clipped from V and 3 bases from J, the junction kept 17 bases outside the gene matches. CDR3 region: CAWFNSGGVKMDTEAFF. DNA for the CDR3: TGTGCCTGGTTCAATTCAGGGGGCGTAAAAATGGACACTGAAGCTTTCTTT.

The V and J genes are TRBV5-6 and TRBJ1-3, with D uncertain. Per the germline V gene, CDR1 is SGHDT and CDR2 is YYEEEE. This CDR3 region has 12 residues. The V end lost 2 bases, the J end lost 2 bases, and 2 bases lay between the germline ends. The CDR3 nucleotides read TGTGCCAGCAGCTTTACTGGAAACACCATATATTTT. Amino acid sequence: CASSFTGNTIYF. Together with reference TRBV5-6 and TRBJ1-3, the CDR3 gives the full variable domain: DAGVTQSPTHLIKTRGQQVTLRCSPKSGHDTVSWYQQALGQGPQFIFQYYEEEERQRGNFPDRFSGHQFPNYSSELNVNALLLGDSALYLCASSFTGNTIYFGEGSWLTVV.

The genes are TRBV7-3 and TRBJ1-2; TRBD1 agrees at 8 bases. Per the germline V gene, CDR1 is SGHTA and CDR2 is FQGTGA. CDR3 length equals 14 residues. With V trimmed by 6 bases and J by 2 bases, 5 bases remained unmatched. CDR3 region: CASSPNRGNYGYTF. The CDR3, as DNA: TGTGCCAGCAGTCCCAACAGGGGGAACTATGGCTACACCTTC.

The chain joins TRBV6-5 to TRBJ2-3; TRBD2 agrees at 8 bases. V was clipped by 5 bases and J by 9 bases; unmatched bases: 13. The CDR3 has 15 residues. Germline assignment: CDR1 MNHEY and CDR2 SVGAGI. The CDR3 sequence: CASSTGRGGAGTQYF. CDR3 in DNA: TGTGCCAGCAGTACCGGTCGGGGGGGGGCAGGGACGCAGTATTTT.

The chain recombines TRBV6-4 with TRBJ1-1, with D unclear. CDR3 length: 16 residues. Deletions cut 4 bases from V and 0 bases from J, with 15 bases between. Germline loops: CDR1 MRHNA, CDR2 SNTAGT. The DNA of the CDR3 is TGTGCCAGCAGTGCCCCCCGAACAGAAATGAACACTGAAGCTTTCTTT. Translating gives CASSAPRTEMNTEAFF.

The chain recombines TRBV7-9 with TRBJ2-5; a possible D gene is TRBD1 (5 bases). CDR1 is SEHNR, CDR2 FQNEAQ, per germline (reference sequence). V gave up 4 bases and J gave up 0 bases, with 9 bases separating them. This CDR3 region has 14 residues. The chain's CDR3 is CASSSDSDQETQYF. As DNA, the CDR3 is TGTGCCAGCAGCTCAGACAGCGACCAAGAGACCCAGTACTTC.

The chain links TRBV5-3 to TRBJ1-6; tentative D call: TRBD1 (6 bases). TRBV5-3 is recorded as an ORF, its role being uncertain. The CDR3 runs 19 residues. Trimming stripped 4 bases from V and 0 bases from J, with 20 bases between. CDR3 in amino acids: CARSHPGRQATSYNSPLHF. The CDR3 nucleotides read TGTGCCAGAAGCCACCCCGGCCGACAGGCGACCTCCTATAATTCACCCCTCCACTTT.

This chain joins TRBV7-6 and TRBJ1-6; D may be TRBD1 (5 bases). The V end was cut by 5 bases, the J end by 11 bases, with 16 bases between. Germline values: CDR1 SGHVS, CDR2 FNYEAQ. CDR3 length equals 14 residues. CDR3 nucleotide sequence: TGTGCCAGCAGCCTGGGGCCTTCGAGCGCACCCCTCCACTTT. Residues: CASSLGPSSAPLHF.

The rearrangement links TRBV28 to TRBJ2-1; D possibly corresponds to TRBD1 (7 bases). The CDR3 contains 15 residues. V lost 6 bases and J lost 2, with 14 bases in between. Germline values: CDR1 MDHEN, CDR2 SYDVKM. The CDR3 spells CASRRQGGPYNEQFF. DNA of the CDR3: TGTGCCAGCAGAAGACAGGGAGGCCCCTACAATGAGCAGTTCTTC.

This clone was seen once. The V and J genes are TRBV7-8 and TRBJ2-4; 9 nucleotides align to TRBD1. The V gene's germline CDR1 is SGHVS and CDR2 FQNEAQ. The ends lost 5 bases at V and 5 bases at J; junction bases unmatched: 4. The length of the CDR3 is 14 residues. The CDR3 DNA follows: TGTGCCAGCAGCCCCGGGACAGGGCAAAACATTCAGTACTTC. This encodes CASSPGTGQNIQYF.

The chain joins TRBV19 to TRBJ1-5, with 8 positions matching TRBD1. The length of the CDR3 is 14 residues. The V gene end was trimmed by 6 bases and the J gene end by 6 bases; junction bases not matched to a gene: 7. Looked up from germline, CDR1 is LNHDA and CDR2 is SQIVND (reference sequence). For the CDR3, the DNA is TGTGCCAGTAGCCTGGACAGGGTTGGTCAGCCCCAGCATTTT. This translates into CASSLDRVGQPQHF.

V and J are TRBV30 and TRBJ2-1, with D perhaps TRBD1 (6 bases). The V gene lost 4 bases and the J gene lost 0 bases, with 10 bases spanning the gap. Germline-derived CDR1 and CDR2 are GTSNPN and SVGIG (reference sequence). The CDR3 has 14 residues. The CDR3 is CAWMTGNSYNEQFF. CDR3 DNA sequence: TGTGCCTGGATGACAGGAAACTCCTACAATGAGCAGTTCTTC.

The chain is built from TRBV29-1 and TRBJ1-1, with a weak D call TRBD1 (6 bases). The V end lost 2 bases, the J end lost 0 bases, and 10 bases lay between the germline ends. CDR3 length: 14 residues. In germline, CDR1 is SQVTM, CDR2 ANQGSEA. For the CDR3, the DNA is TGCAGCGTTGAAATGGCAGGGGTGAACACTGAAGCTTTCTTT. Encoded protein: CSVEMAGVNTEAFF.

V is TRBV14 and J is TRBJ2-1; 8 nucleotides agree with TRBD2. Unmatched junction bases numbered 11, after V lost 1 base and J lost 3 bases. The CDR3 has 18 residues. Germline lookup yields CDR1 SGHDN and CDR2 FVKESK. The CDR3 DNA is TGTGCCAGCAGCCAAGTAGGATATAAGGCGGGGGGCTACAATGAGCAGTTCTTC. This encodes CASSQVGYKAGGYNEQFF.

Regarding this clone: The junction and the germline gene differ at one end; a read error may be behind it. The rearrangement uses TRBV3-1 (or the pseudogene TRBV3-2) and TRBJ1-3; no reliable D call. The CDR3 is 15 residues long. From germline, CDR1 is LGHDT and CDR2 YNNKEL (reference sequence). In nucleotides, the CDR3 is TGTGCCAGCAGCCAAGAGAACGGGAATGGAGACACCATATATTTT. Protein: CASSQENGNGDTIYF.

This chain uses TRBV29-1 with TRBJ1-1; TRBD1 is a possible D gene (5 bases). Trimming shortened V by 4 bases and J by 0 bases, and 9 bases separated the two germline ends. CDR1 and CDR2 (germline): SQVTM, ANQGSEA. CDR3 length equals 13 residues. CDR3 loop: CSVVTVMNTEAFF. CDR3 DNA sequence: TGCAGCGTTGTGACAGTTATGAACACTGAAGCTTTCTTT.

In nucleotides, the CDR3 is TGTGCCAGTAGTGAAGACAGGGTGTTGGGCTACACCTTC. This gives the protein CASSEDRVLGYTF. The V gene is TRBV19, the J gene TRBJ1-2; TRBD1 agrees at 7 bases. The CDR3 totals 13 residues. The germline gives CDR1 LNHDA, CDR2 SQIVND (reference sequence). The junction had 8 bases not matched to a gene; V was cut back by 5 bases and J by 8 bases.

The gene calls are TRBV7-2 and TRBJ1-4, with D hard to call. Trimming pared 5 bases from V and 7 bases from J, leaving 17 bases between. The CDR3 runs to 15 residues. The germline CDR1 and CDR2 sequences are SGHTA and FQGNSA. The CDR3 DNA reads as TGTGCCAGCAGCCCCACTACGGGGTTTGGTGAAAAACTGTTTTTT. This translates into CASSPTTGFGEKLFF.